A selection of T cell receptor beta chains follows, all from one sample in a study of cytomegalovirus exposure and HLA in healthy donors. Data came from immunoSEQ multiplex PCR; TCRdb stores just in-frame clones and leaves some out. The table records approximately 190,000 clones, around 70% of them present only once. Sample: PBMCs. The receptors derive from a man aged 35-49 years in good health and CMV-seropositive. The CDR3 runs from the conserved cysteine through the conserved F or W. The D gene is left open where the match is weak. Rows give clone size only sometimes, using once, few, many, or a class for an expanded clone.

abundance | j_gene | d_gene | v_gene | CDR3nt | CDR3aa
. | TRBJ1-4 | . | TRBV29-1 | TGCAGCGTATCGGGGTTGGCTAATGAAAAACTGTTTTTT | CSVSGLANEKLFF
. | TRBJ2-7 | . | TRBV5-1 | TGCGCCAGCAGCTCGGGTGACAGGATGGCCTACGAGCAGTACTTC | CASSSGDRMAYEQYF
. | TRBJ2-7 | . | TRBV19 | TGTGCCAGTCGAGGCGGGGTCTCCTACGAGCAGTACTTC | CASRGGVSYEQYF
. | TRBJ2-7 | . | TRBV6-5 | TGTGCCAGCAGTTACCCGGGTTTGCGCGAGCAGTACTTC | CASSYPGLREQYF
. | TRBJ1-6 | TRBD1 | TRBV19 | TGTGCCAGCAACCCGGGACAGGGGGCGCAAGCAGGACAGTCACCCCTCCACTTT | CASNPGQGAQAGQSPLHF
few | TRBJ1-2 | . | TRBV5-6 | TGTGCCAGCAGCTTTGTGCAGGGACTGGGTGGCTACACCTTC | CASSFVQGLGGYTF
. | TRBJ1-1 | TRBD1 | TRBV10-3 | TGTGCCATCAGTGAGGGCAGGGGGTCTGAAGCTTTCTTT | CAISEGRGSEAFF
. | TRBJ1-4 | TRBD1 | TRBV5-1 | TGCGCCAGCCAGGGACAGCCGAATGAAAAACTGTTTTTT | CASQGQPNEKLFF
once | TRBJ2-2 | . | TRBV6-6 | TGTGCCACTATAATGGAGGGGCGTAGTAGGGAGCTGTTTTTT | CATIMEGRSRELFF
. | TRBJ2-5 | TRBD1 | TRBV5-6 | TGTGCCAGCAGCTTGAGGCTCGGGACAGAGAGAGAGACCCAGTACTTC | CASSLRLGTERETQYF
. | TRBJ1-5 | TRBD1 | TRBV7-6 | TGTGCCAGCAGCTTTCTCCCCGGCGTCGGCAGGGGGCAAGGAAGAAGCAATCAGCCCCAGCATTTT | CASSFLPGVGRGQGRSNQPQHF
few | TRBJ1-5 | . | TRBV6-5 | TGTGCCAGCAGCCCTACCGGGGGAAGTCAGCATTTT | CASSPTGGSQHF
. | TRBJ2-7 | . | TRBV6-6 | TGTGCCAGCAGTTACGGGGCCTCCTACGAGCAGTACTTC | CASSYGASYEQYF
. | TRBJ2-7 | . | TRBV15 | TGTGCCACCAGCAGAGAAGGACTCACCTACGAGCAGTACTTC | CATSREGLTYEQYF
few | TRBJ1-6 | . | TRBV5-4 | TGTGCCAGCAGCCTAATAACAGACCGGGGGAACTCACCCCTCCACTTT | CASSLITDRGNSPLHF
. | TRBJ1-4 | . | TRBV10-3 | TGTGCCATCAGCGCGGAATCAACTAATGAAAAACTGTTTTTT | CAISAESTNEKLFF
. | TRBJ2-3 | TRBD2 | TRBV4-2 | TGTGCCAGCAGCCGGACTAGCGGGTCCCAAGCAGATACGCAGTATTTT | CASSRTSGSQADTQYF
. | TRBJ2-7 | . | TRBV5-4 | TGTGCCAGCAGCTTCGGAGCAGCCACCTACGAGCAGTACTTC | CASSFGAATYEQYF
. | TRBJ2-1 | TRBD2 | TRBV5-6 | TGTGCCAGCAGCTTGGAGGCTAGCGGGGGGGCCAGGAATGAGCAGTTCTTC | CASSLEASGGARNEQFF
. | TRBJ2-1 | TRBD2 | TRBV20-1 | TGCAGCTCTCTTGGGGAGGGTGAGCAGTTCTTC | CSSLGEGEQFF
. | TRBJ2-1 | TRBD2 | TRBV6-5 | TGTGCCAGCAGTTACTCGTCGGGACTAGGTATCAATGAGCAGTTCTTC | CASSYSSGLGINEQFF
. | TRBJ1-1 | TRBD1 | TRBV5-1 | TGCGCCAGCAGCTCCCCGACAGGGGGGACCAGAGAAGCTTTCTTT | CASSSPTGGTREAFF
. | TRBJ2-7 | . | TRBV6-5 | TGTGCCAGCACCGGGGACGAGCAGTACTTC | CASTGDEQYF
. | TRBJ1-2 | . | TRBV7-2 | TGTGCCAGCAGCACCAGGGAGGGGATCTATGGCTACACCTTC | CASSTREGIYGYTF
. | TRBJ1-2 | . | TRBV7-2 | TGTGCCAGCAGCCCCGAGTCGACAGGCCCTGGGTCAGTCGCTGGCTACACCTTC | CASSPESTGPGSVAGYTF
few | TRBJ2-3 | TRBD2 | TRBV5-1 | TGCGCCAGCAGCTTGGGACTAGCGGGGGGGCCTACAGATACGCAGTATTTT | CASSLGLAGGPTDTQYF
once | TRBJ1-6 | . | TRBV25-1 | TGTGCCAGCAGTGAGGAGGCGGCCGCTAATTCACCCCTCCACTTT | CASSEEAAANSPLHF
. | TRBJ1-1 | . | TRBV9 | TGTGCCAGCAGCCCGATCGGGACTGAAGCTTTCTTT | CASSPIGTEAFF
. | TRBJ2-3 | . | TRBV11-3 | TGTGCCAGCAGCCCCCGGACAGCTAGCACAGATACGCAGTATTTT | CASSPRTASTDTQYF
. | TRBJ2-7 | . | TRBV5-1 | TGCGCCAGCAGCTTGGATGGCGGGCGCTCCTACGAGCAGTACTTC | CASSLDGGRSYEQYF
. | TRBJ2-1 | . | TRBV27 | TGTGCCAGCAAAAAGACAGCCAGCTCCTACAATGAGCAGTTCTTC | CASKKTASSYNEQFF
. | TRBJ1-4 | TRBD1 | TRBV19 | TGTGCCAGTAGGAGACAGGGGGGTAATGAAAAACTGTTTTTT | CASRRQGGNEKLFF
. | TRBJ1-2 | . | TRBV19 | TGTGCCAGTAGTTATACAGACCTCTATGGCTACACCTTC | CASSYTDLYGYTF
. | TRBJ2-2 | TRBD2 | TRBV5-4 | TGTGCCAGCAGCCTCGGACTAGCGGGGGGGAAGCGAGGGAACACCGGGGAGCTGTTTTTT | CASSLGLAGGKRGNTGELFF
. | TRBJ1-1 | . | TRBV18 | TGTGCCAGCTCACCAGCCCGGGCTGAAGCTTTCTTT | CASSPARAEAFF
. | TRBJ2-3 | . | TRBV5-1 | TGCGCCAGCAGCTTGGGACTTATCACAGATACGCAGTATTTT | CASSLGLITDTQYF
. | TRBJ1-6 | TRBD1 | TRBV7-2 | TGTGCCAGCAGCTTAACACAGGGGACGAGGCCCCTCCACTTT | CASSLTQGTRPLHF
. | TRBJ1-4 | TRBD1 | TRBV7-9 | TGTGCCAGCAGTCGACAGGGGCCCGACCTTAATGAAAAACTGTTTTTT | CASSRQGPDLNEKLFF
. | TRBJ1-1 | . | TRBV6-6 | TGTGCCAGCAGTTACTCGGGGGGGGGCACTGAAGCTTTCTTT | CASSYSGGGTEAFF
. | TRBJ1-3 | . | TRBV6-6 | TGTGCCAGCAGTTACTCATTGAGGCCGGACACCATATATTTT | CASSYSLRPDTIYF
. | TRBJ1-2 | . | TRBV9 | TGTGCCAGCAGCCCCGACTTTAGCTATGGCTACACCTTC | CASSPDFSYGYTF
. | TRBJ2-2 | TRBD1 | TRBV13 | TGTGCCAGCAGCTCGACAGGGGCCGGGAACACCGGGGAGCTGTTTTTT | CASSSTGAGNTGELFF
. | TRBJ2-7 | . | TRBV4-1 | TGCGCCAGCAGCCAAGAGGGCAGGGCCGAGCAGTACTTC | CASSQEGRAEQYF
. | TRBJ2-7 | TRBD1 | TRBV6-1 | TGTGCCAGCAGTAGGACAGGGAGCTCCTACGAGCAGTACTTC | CASSRTGSSYEQYF
. | TRBJ2-3 | . | TRBV7-2 | TGTGCCAGCAGCTCGACGGGGGTAAGCACAGATACGCAGTATTTT | CASSSTGVSTDTQYF
few | TRBJ2-7 | . | TRBV15 | TGTGCCACCAGCAGAGGCAGGGGCGCCCAGTACGAGCAGTACTTC | CATSRGRGAQYEQYF
. | TRBJ2-7 | TRBD1 | TRBV2 | TGTGCCAGCAGCGCCGGGACAGGGGACTACGAGCAGTACTTC | CASSAGTGDYEQYF
. | TRBJ2-3 | . | TRBV6-5 | TGTGCCAGCAGCCTTCTTCCGGGGGCAGATACGCAGTATTTT | CASSLLPGADTQYF
. | TRBJ2-7 | TRBD1 | TRBV29-1 | TGCAGCGTTGAAGGTACAGGGGGGAGCTCCTACGAGCAGTACTTC | CSVEGTGGSSYEQYF
. | TRBJ1-1 | TRBD1 | TRBV28 | TGTGCCAGCAGTCCTCACTGGACAGGCCCAAGGATGAACACTGAAGCTTTCTTT | CASSPHWTGPRMNTEAFF
once | TRBJ2-7 | TRBD2 | TRBV4-2 | TGTGCCAGCAGCCGAGCCGGGACTAGCGGAACCTACGAGCAGTACTTC | CASSRAGTSGTYEQYF
. | TRBJ2-7 | TRBD1 | TRBV2 | TGTGCCAGCGCCTCGGTCTGGGGGACAGAAAGGTTC | CASASVWGTERF